These 18 T cell receptor beta chains were all obtained from the same sample, sequenced in a study of cytomegalovirus exposure and HLA in healthy donors. The PCR contained 60 Vbeta and 13 Jbeta primers. The repertoire was sequenced with immunoSEQ multiplex PCR; TCRdb's copy has only in-frame clones and lacks some. The table lists approximately 100,000 clones, 77% of them singletons. Material: PBMCs. The receptors come from a man aged 40-55 years in good health and CMV-seropositive.

The chain joins TRBV27 to TRBJ1-5, with D possibly matching TRBD1 (5 bases). Germline-derived CDR1 and CDR2 are MNHEY and SMNVEV (reference sequence). Trimming shortened V by 3 bases and J by 3 bases, and 9 bases separated the two germline ends. This CDR3 is built from 14 residues. The CDR3 DNA reads TGTGCCAGCAGTTTCGCAGGGATCAATCAGCCCCAGCATTTT. Its protein is CASSFAGINQPQHF.

The V call is TRBV7-2, the J call TRBJ2-5, with 7 bases fitting TRBD2. Germline assignment: CDR1 SGHTA and CDR2 FQGNSA. With 5 bases clipped from V and 4 bases from J, the junction kept 10 bases outside the gene matches. The CDR3 runs 15 residues. The chain's CDR3 is CASSLLGGSGETQYF. The CDR3, as DNA: TGTGCCAGCAGCCTCCTGGGCGGGAGTGGAGAGACCCAGTACTTC.

This clone has a handful of counts. This chain uses TRBV5-1 with TRBJ2-1; D is unresolved. The length of the CDR3 is 13 residues. Germline CDR1 is SGHRS and CDR2 is YFSETQ. Trimming removed 1 base at V and 4 bases at J, with 6 bases between. CDR3 amino acids: CASSLQAYNEQFF. CDR3 nucleotides: TGCGCCAGCAGCTTGCAAGCTTACAATGAGCAGTTCTTC.

The rearrangement joins TRBV15 to TRBJ2-5, with D perhaps matching TRBD1 (6 bases). V lost 0 bases and J 2 bases, leaving 10 bases between the germline ends. The V gene's germline CDR1 is LNHNV and CDR2 YYDKDF (reference sequence). CDR3 size: 15 residues. As DNA, the CDR3 is TGTGCCACCAGCAGAGATCAGGGGAATCAAGAGACCCAGTACTTC. Its translation is CATSRDQGNQETQYF.

This clone appeared a few times. The chain combines TRBV27 with TRBJ1-3; 7 bases line up with TRBD1. Germline V gene lookup returns CDR1 MNHEY and CDR2 SMNVEV (reference sequence). The CDR3 is made up of 16 amino acids. V lost 5 bases and J lost 3; bases outside the gene matches: 10. The CDR3 sequence: CASSPLDREDGNTIYF. CDR3 sequence (DNA): TGTGCCAGCAGTCCGCTCGACAGGGAAGATGGAAACACCATATATTTT.

The V call is TRBV23-1, the J call TRBJ1-5, with D perhaps TRBD1 (5 bases). TRBV23-1 is sorted into the ORF group, with uncertain function. This CDR3 region has 14 residues. Between the trimmed V and J ends, which lost 11 bases and 2 bases, there was a span of 16 bases. Here the CDR3 DNA reads TGCGCCTGCCGGGGGGGTGTCGGCAATCAGCCCCAGCATTTT. Translating gives CACRGGVGNQPQHF.

The chain couples TRBV7-2 to TRBJ2-1, with 7 bases identical to TRBD1. CDR3 length: 14 residues. Unmatched junction bases numbered 6, after V lost 8 bases and J lost 2 bases. Per germline, CDR1 SGHTA and CDR2 FQGNSA. This chain's CDR3 is CASQTGTPYNEQFF. The CDR3 region has the DNA TGTGCCAGCCAGACAGGGACCCCCTACAATGAGCAGTTCTTC.

The rearrangement joins TRBV7-9 to TRBJ2-7; a weak D match, TRBD1 (7 bases). Germline loops: CDR1 SEHNR, CDR2 FQNEAQ (reference sequence). The CDR3 is 15 amino acids. The V and J ends lost 2 bases and 1 base respectively, with 12 bases between them. The CDR3 here is CASSLTQGGSYEQYF. CDR3 nucleotide sequence: TGTGCCAGCAGCTTAACCCAGGGGGGATCCTACGAGCAGTACTTC.

This clone was seen a few times. The chain recombines TRBV28 with TRBJ2-2; TRBD1 agrees at 8 bases. The CDR3 is 15 amino acids. Trimming took 7 bases from V and 7 from J; bases not matched to a gene: 11. Germline CDR1 MDHEN, CDR2 SYDVKM. DNA for the CDR3: TGTGCCAGCATCAATGACAGGGGTCAGGGCGGGGAGCTGTTTTTT. It yields the protein CASINDRGQGGELFF.

This clone was counted only a few times. The chain is built from TRBV11-2 and TRBJ2-1; 10 bases line up with TRBD1. The V gene's germline CDR1 is SGHAT and CDR2 FQNNGV. There are 15 residues in the CDR3. V lost 5 bases and J lost 5; bases outside the gene matches: 6. The CDR3, as DNA: TGTGCCAGCAGCCCCCGGACAGGGGGGGACAATGAGCAGTTCTTC. This codes for CASSPRTGGDNEQFF.

A single count supports this clone. This sequence joins TRBV9 and TRBJ1-5; D might be TRBD1 (5 bases). This CDR3 has 15 residues. Looked up from germline, CDR1 is SGDLS and CDR2 is YYNGEE. V was trimmed by 3 bases and J by 2 bases, leaving 12 bases between them. This CDR3 reads CASSGQGEGNQPQHF. CDR3 coding DNA: TGTGCCAGCAGCGGTCAGGGCGAGGGCAATCAGCCCCAGCATTTT. The full variable domain, with the rest looked up from reference TRBV9 and TRBJ1-5, is DSGVTQTPKHLITATGQRVTLRCSPRSGDLSVYWYQQSLDQGLQFLIQYYNGEERAKGNILERFSAQQFPDLHSELNLSSLELGDSALYFCASSGQGEGNQPQHFGDGTRLSIL.

This clone was recorded only once. The chain is built from TRBV7-2 and TRBJ1-2, with D maybe TRBD1 (6 bases). Germline-derived CDR1 and CDR2 are SGHTA and FQGNSA. Deletions cut 1 base from V and 5 bases from J, with 11 bases between. The CDR3 loop spans 14 amino acids. CDR3 sequence (DNA): TGTGCCAGCAGCTTAGGGGGGCTAGGGTATGGCTACACCTTC. It encodes CASSLGGLGYGYTF. Variable domain in full (rest from reference TRBV7-2 and TRBJ1-2): GAGVSQSPSNKVTEKGKDVELRCDPISGHTALYWYRQSLGQGLEFLIYFQGNSAPDKSGLPSDRFSAERTGGSVSTLTIQRTQQEDSAVYLCASSLGGLGYGYTFGSGTRLTVV.

V usage is TRBV28 and J usage is TRBJ1-5, with a weak D call TRBD1 (5 bases). Germline CDR1 and CDR2: MDHEN and SYDVKM. Trimming removed 4 bases at V and 3 bases at J, with 19 bases between. The CDR3 consists of 17 residues. The CDR3 spells CASSSPRGGFSNQPQHF. CDR3 coding DNA: TGTGCCAGCAGTTCTCCAAGGGGAGGTTTTTCCAATCAGCCCCAGCATTTT.

CDR3: CASSELRFSVGNTIYF. The CDR3 nucleotides are TGTGCCAGCAGTGAACTTCGATTTTCGGTCGGAAACACCATATATTTT. The chain recombines TRBV28 with TRBJ1-3; D unresolved. This CDR3 comprises 16 residues. V lost 5 bases and J lost 4, with 18 bases in between. Germline V gene data show CDR1 as MDHEN and CDR2 as SYDVKM.

This clone was detected a few times. V gene TRBV28 combines with J gene TRBJ1-2; D might be TRBD1 (6 bases). From germline, CDR1 is MDHEN and CDR2 SYDVKM. The CDR3 has 12 residues. The CDR3 DNA is TGTGCGACCAGGACAGCCCTTTATGGCTACACCTTC. It encodes CATRTALYGYTF.

The chain employs TRBV18 and TRBJ1-1; maybe TRBD1 (5 bases). The CDR3 has 18 residues. Trimming pared 0 bases from V and 4 bases from J, leaving 21 bases between. Germline-derived CDR1 and CDR2 are KGHSH and LQKENI. The CDR3 protein is CASSPPGGVTSGGTEAFF. The CDR3 bases are TGTGCCAGCTCACCACCGGGGGGGGTGACGTCGGGAGGCACTGAAGCTTTCTTT.

V and J are TRBV28 and TRBJ2-1; the D gene is possibly TRBD1 (6 bases). V was trimmed by 3 bases and J by 12 bases, leaving 21 bases between them. The length of the CDR3 is 15 residues. CDR1 is MDHEN and CDR2 is SYDVKM in the germline V gene. This CDR3 is CASSLPDRAFLGQFF. CDR3 in DNA: TGTGCCAGCAGTTTGCCGGACAGAGCTTTCCTTGGGCAGTTCTTC.

The chain carries TRBV5-5 and TRBJ1-1; D uncertain. Germline lookup yields CDR1 SGHKS and CDR2 YYEKEE (reference sequence). Trimming removed 2 bases at V and 0 bases at J, with 8 bases between. This CDR3 comprises 14 residues. The CDR3 DNA sequence: TGTGCCAGCAGCTTTCCGGCGGTGAACACTGAAGCTTTCTTT. Residues: CASSFPAVNTEAFF.